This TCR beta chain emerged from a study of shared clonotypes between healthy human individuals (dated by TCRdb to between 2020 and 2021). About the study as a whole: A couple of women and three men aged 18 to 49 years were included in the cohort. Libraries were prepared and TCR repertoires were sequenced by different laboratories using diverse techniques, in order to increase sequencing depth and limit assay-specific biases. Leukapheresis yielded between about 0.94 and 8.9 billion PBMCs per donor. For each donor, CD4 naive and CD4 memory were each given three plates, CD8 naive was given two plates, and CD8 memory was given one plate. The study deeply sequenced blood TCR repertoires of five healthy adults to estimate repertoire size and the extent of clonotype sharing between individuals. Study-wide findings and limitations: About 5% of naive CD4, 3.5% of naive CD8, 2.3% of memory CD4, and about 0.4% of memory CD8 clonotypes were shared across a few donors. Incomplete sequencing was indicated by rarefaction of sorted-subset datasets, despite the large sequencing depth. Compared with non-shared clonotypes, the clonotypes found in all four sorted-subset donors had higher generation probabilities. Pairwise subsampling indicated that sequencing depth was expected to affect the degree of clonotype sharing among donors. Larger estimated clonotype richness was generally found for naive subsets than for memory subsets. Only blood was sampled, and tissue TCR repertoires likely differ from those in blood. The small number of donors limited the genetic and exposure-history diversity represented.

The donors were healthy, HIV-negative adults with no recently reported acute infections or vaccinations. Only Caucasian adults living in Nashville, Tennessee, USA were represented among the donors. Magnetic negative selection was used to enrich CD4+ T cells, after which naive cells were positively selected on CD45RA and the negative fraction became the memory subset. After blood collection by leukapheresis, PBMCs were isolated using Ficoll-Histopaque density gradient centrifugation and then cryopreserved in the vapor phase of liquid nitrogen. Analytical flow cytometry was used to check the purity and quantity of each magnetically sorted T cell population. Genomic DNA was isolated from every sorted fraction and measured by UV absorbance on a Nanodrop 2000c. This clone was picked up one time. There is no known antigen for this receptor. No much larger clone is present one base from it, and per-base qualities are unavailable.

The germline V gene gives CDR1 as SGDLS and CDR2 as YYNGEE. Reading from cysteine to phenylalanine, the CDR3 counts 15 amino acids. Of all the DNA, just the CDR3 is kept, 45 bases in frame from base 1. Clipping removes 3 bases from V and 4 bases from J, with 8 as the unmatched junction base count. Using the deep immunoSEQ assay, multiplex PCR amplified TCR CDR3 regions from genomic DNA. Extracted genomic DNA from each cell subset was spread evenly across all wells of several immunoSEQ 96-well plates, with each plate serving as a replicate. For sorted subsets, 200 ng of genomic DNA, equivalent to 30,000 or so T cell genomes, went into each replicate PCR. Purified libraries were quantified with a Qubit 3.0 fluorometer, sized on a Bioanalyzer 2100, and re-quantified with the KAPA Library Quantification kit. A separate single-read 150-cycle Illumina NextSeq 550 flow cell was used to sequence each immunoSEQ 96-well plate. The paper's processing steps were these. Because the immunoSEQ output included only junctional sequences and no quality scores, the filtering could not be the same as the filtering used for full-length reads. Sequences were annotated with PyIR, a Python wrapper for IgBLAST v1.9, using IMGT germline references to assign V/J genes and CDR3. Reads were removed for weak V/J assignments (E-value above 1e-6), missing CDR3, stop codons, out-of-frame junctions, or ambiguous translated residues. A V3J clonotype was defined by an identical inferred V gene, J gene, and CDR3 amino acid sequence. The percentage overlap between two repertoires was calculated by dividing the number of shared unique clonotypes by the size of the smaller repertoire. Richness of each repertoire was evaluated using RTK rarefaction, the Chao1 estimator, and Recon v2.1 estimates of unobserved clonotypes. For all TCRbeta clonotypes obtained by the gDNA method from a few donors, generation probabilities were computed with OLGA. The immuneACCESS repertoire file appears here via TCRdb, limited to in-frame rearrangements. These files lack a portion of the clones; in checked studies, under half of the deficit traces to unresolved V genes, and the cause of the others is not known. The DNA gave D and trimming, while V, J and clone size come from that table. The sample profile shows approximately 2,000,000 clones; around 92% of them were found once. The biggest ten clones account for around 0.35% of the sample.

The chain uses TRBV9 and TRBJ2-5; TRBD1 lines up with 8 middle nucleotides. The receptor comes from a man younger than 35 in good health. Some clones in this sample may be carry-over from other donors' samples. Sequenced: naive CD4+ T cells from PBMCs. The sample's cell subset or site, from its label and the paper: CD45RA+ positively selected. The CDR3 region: CASSAQQGAVETQYF. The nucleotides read TGTGCCAGCAGCGCACAGCAGGGGGCCGTAGAGACCCAGTACTTC.